The sequence of this T cell receptor (beta chain) was determined in a study of T cells in Graves' hyperthyroidism and ophthalmopathy. This clonotype was recorded many times. RNA transcripts gave rise to amplified TCR beta CDR3 regions. TCR CDR3 underwent first-round RT-PCR with the HTBI primer set. One entry per CDR3 protein, called by TCRdb with MiXCR from the multiplex PCR reads. The sample has some 650,000 distinct CDR3 sequences, around 15% seen once. The CDR3 runs 14 residues. Looked up from germline, CDR1 is MNHEY and CDR2 is SVGEGT. V lost 0 bases, J lost 4 bases, and 7 bases lay in between. The TCR was taken from a woman aged 40 to 50 with Graves' ophthalmopathy. Material: blood. The chain is built from TRBV6-2 or TRBV6-3 and TRBJ2-1; the D gene is possibly TRBD2 (6 bases). The CDR3 DNA is TGTGCCAGCAGTTACTCTGCGGGATACAATGAGCAGTTCTTC. Translation: CASSYSAGYNEQFF.